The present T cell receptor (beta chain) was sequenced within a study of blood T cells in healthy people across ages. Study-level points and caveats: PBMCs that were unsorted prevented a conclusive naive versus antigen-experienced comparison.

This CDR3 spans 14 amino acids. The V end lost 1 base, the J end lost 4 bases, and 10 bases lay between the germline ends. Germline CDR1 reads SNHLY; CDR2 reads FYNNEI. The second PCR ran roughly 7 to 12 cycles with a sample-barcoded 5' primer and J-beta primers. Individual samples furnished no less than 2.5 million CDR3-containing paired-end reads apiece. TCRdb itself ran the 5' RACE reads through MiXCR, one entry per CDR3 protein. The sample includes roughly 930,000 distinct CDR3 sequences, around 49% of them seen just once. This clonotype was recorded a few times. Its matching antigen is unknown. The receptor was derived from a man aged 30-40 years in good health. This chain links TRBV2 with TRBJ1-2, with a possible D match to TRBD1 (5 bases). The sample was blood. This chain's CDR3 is CASSEGAGSYGYTF. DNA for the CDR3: TGTGCCAGCAGTGAAGGGGCAGGGAGCTATGGCTACACCTTC.